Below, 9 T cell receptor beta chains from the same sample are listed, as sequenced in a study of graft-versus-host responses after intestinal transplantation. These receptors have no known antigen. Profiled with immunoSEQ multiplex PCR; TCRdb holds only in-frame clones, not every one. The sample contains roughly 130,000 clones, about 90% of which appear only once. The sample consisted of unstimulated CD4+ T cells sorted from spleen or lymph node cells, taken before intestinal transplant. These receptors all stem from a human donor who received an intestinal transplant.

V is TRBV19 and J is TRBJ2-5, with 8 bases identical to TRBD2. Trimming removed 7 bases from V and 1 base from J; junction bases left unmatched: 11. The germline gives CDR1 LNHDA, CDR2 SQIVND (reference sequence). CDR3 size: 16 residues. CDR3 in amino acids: CASTLRGGRSQETQYF. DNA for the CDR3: TGTGCCAGTACCCTACGGGGCGGGAGGAGCCAAGAGACCCAGTACTTC.

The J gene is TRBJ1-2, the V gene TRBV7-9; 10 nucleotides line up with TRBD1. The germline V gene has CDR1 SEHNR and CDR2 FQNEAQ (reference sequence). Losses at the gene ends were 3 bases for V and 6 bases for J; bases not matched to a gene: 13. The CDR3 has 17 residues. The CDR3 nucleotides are TGTGCCAGCAGCTTCGGCGGACAGGGGGGTCGGGAAGATGGCTACACCTTC. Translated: CASSFGGQGGREDGYTF.

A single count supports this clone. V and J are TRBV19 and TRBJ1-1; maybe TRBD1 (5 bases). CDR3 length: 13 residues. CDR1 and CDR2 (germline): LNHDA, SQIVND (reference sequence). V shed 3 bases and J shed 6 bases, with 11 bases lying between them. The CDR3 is CASSIGGAAEAFF. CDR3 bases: TGTGCCAGTAGTATTGGTGGGGCGGCTGAAGCTTTCTTT.

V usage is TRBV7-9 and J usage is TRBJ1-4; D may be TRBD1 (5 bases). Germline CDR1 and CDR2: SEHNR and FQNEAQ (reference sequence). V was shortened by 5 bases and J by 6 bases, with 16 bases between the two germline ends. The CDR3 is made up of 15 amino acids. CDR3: CASSLDREGHEKLFF. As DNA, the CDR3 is TGTGCCAGCAGCCTCGACAGAGAGGGGCATGAAAAACTGTTTTTT.

The chain's CDR3 is CASSSQTGWGQPQHF. CDR3 sequence (DNA): TGTGCCAGCAGTTCTCAGACAGGGTGGGGTCAGCCCCAGCATTTT. The chain recombines TRBV28 with TRBJ1-5, with TRBD1 matching 7 bases. The ends lost 4 bases at V and 6 bases at J; junction bases unmatched: 9. Germline values: CDR1 MDHEN, CDR2 SYDVKM. This CDR3 is 15 amino acids long.

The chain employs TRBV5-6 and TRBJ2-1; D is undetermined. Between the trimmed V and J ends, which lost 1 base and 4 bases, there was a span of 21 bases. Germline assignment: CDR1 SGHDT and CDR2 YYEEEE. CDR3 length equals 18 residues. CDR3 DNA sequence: TGTGCCAGCAGCTTGTTCACCCGAGGCCTTGTGGGGTACAATGAGCAGTTCTTC. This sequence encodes CASSLFTRGLVGYNEQFF.

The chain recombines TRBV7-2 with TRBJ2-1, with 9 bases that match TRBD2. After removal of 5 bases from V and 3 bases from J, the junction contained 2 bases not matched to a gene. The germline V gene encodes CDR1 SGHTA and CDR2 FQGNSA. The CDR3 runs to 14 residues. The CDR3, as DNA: TGTGCCAGCAGCCCACTAGCGGGCTACAATGAGCAGTTCTTC. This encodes CASSPLAGYNEQFF. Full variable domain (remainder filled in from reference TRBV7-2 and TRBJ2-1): GAGVSQSPSNKVTEKGKDVELRCDPISGHTALYWYRQSLGQGLEFLIYFQGNSAPDKSGLPSDRFSAERTGGSVSTLTIQRTQQEDSAVYLCASSPLAGYNEQFFGPGTRLTVL.

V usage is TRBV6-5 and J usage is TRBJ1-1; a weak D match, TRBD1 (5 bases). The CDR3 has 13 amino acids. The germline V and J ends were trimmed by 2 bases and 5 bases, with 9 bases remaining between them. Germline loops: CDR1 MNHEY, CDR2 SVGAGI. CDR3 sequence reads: CASSYLEGTEAFF. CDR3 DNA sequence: TGTGCCAGCAGTTACCTTGAGGGGACTGAAGCTTTCTTT.

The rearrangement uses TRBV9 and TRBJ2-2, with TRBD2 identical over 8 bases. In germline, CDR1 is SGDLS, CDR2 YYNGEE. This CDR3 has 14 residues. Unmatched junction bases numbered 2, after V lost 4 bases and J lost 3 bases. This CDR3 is CASSQREYTGELFF. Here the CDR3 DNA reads TGTGCCAGCAGCCAGCGGGAGTACACCGGGGAGCTGTTTTTT.